Shown below are 26 T cell receptor beta chains from a single sample sequenced in a study of human T cells and chemical hapten exposure. Regarding time point: patch test 3, about 24 weeks after DPC sensitization. As to treatment: therapeutic diphenylcyclopropenone sensitization with weekly scalp DPC. TCRdb re-called the RACE reads with MiXCR, one entry per CDR3 protein. The table has roughly 150,000 distinct CDR3 sequences, roughly a quarter seen once. The sample consisted of whole blood, taken in connection with sensitization to the hapten diphenylcyclopropenone (DPC). The receptors were gathered from a young woman with alopecia areata. Some clones in this sample may be carry-over from other donors' samples.

This clonotype was counted ten times or more. V is TRBV19 and J is TRBJ2-7; D is possibly TRBD2 (5 bases). The CDR3 covers 15 residues. Trimming cost V 0 bases and J 2 bases, with 11 bases left between them. Germline CDR1 LNHDA, CDR2 SQIVND (reference sequence). The CDR3 loop reads CASSIDRRSPYEQYF. CDR3 bases: TGTGCCAGTAGTATAGACCGGAGGTCGCCCTACGAGCAGTACTTC. The variable domain in full, completed from reference TRBV19 and TRBJ2-7, reads DGGITQSPKYLFRKEGQNVTLSCEQNLNHDAMYWYRQDPGQGLRLIYYSQIVNDFQKGDIAEGYSVSREKKESFPLTVTSAQKNPTAFYLCASSIDRRSPYEQYFGPGTRLTVT.

This clonotype has a handful of counts. V is TRBV10-2 and J is TRBJ2-3; 7 bases are a match to TRBD2. Germline loops: CDR1 WSHSY, CDR2 SAAADI. The CDR3 runs to 11 residues. With V trimmed by 8 bases and J by 9 bases, 5 bases remained unmatched. The CDR3: CASGRERTQYF. CDR3 bases: TGCGCCAGCGGGAGGGAGAGGACGCAGTATTTT.

A few counts support this clonotype. The CDR3 spells CASSFQGRNQPQHF. The CDR3 DNA sequence: TGTGCCAGCAGTTTTCAGGGGCGGAATCAGCCCCAGCATTTT. V usage is TRBV12-3 or TRBV12-4 and J usage is TRBJ1-5, with D perhaps TRBD1 (6 bases). Trimming shortened V by 3 bases and J by 4 bases, and 10 bases separated the two germline ends. This CDR3 has 14 residues.

This sequence joins TRBV6-6 and TRBJ2-7; TRBD1 agrees at 10 bases. With V trimmed by 4 bases and J by 2 bases, 5 bases remained unmatched. Per germline, CDR1 MNHNY and CDR2 SVGAGI (reference sequence). This CDR3 is built from 15 residues. CDR3 sequence reads: CASSLETGGPYEQYF. The CDR3 DNA is TGTGCCAGCAGTTTGGAGACAGGGGGCCCCTACGAGCAGTACTTC.

Only a few counts were recorded for this clonotype. The V gene is TRBV7-9, the J gene TRBJ2-3; TRBD2 matches 7 bases. CDR3 length: 16 amino acids. Germline assignment: CDR1 SEHNR and CDR2 FQNEAQ (reference sequence). After removal of 5 bases from V and 1 base from J, the junction contained 9 bases not matched to a gene. As DNA, the CDR3 is TGTGCCAGCAGCGGGCTATCGGCGGGGGGCACAGATACGCAGTATTTT. It translates to CASSGLSAGGTDTQYF.

The chain uses TRBV7-9 and TRBJ1-1; D uncertain. V lost 5 bases to trimming and J lost 0 bases, with 4 bases between them. CDR3 length: 12 residues. Germline V gene lookup returns CDR1 SEHNR and CDR2 FQNEAQ (reference sequence). The CDR3 sequence is CASSAVNTEAFF. In DNA, the CDR3 is TGTGCCAGCAGCGCTGTGAACACTGAAGCTTTCTTT.

This clonotype appeared a few times. This rearrangement joins TRBV19 to TRBJ2-1; maybe TRBD1 (5 bases). Trimming took 11 bases from V and 7 from J, leaving 21 bases between them. The CDR3 length is 14 residues. Germline CDR1 is LNHDA and CDR2 is SQIVND (reference sequence). CDR3 in amino acids: CAATSRAKVNEQFF. In DNA form, the CDR3 reads TGTGCCGCAACAAGCAGGGCCAAGGTGAATGAGCAGTTCTTC.

This clonotype was found a few times. This chain links TRBV6-2 or TRBV6-3 with TRBJ2-2, with 8 bases aligning to TRBD2. V trimming: 7 bases; J trimming: 6 bases; junction bases outside the gene matches: 13. From germline, CDR1 is MNHEY and CDR2 SVGEGT. The CDR3 covers 16 residues. DNA of the CDR3: TGTGCCAGCACCCCACGAGGGACTAGGGATCCCGGGGAGCTGTTTTTT. Its translation: CASTPRGTRDPGELFF.

The chain uses TRBV29-1 and TRBJ1-2; D is ambiguous. Germline V gene lookup returns CDR1 SQVTM and CDR2 ANQGSEA. This CDR3 comprises 12 residues. The germline V and J ends were trimmed by 6 bases and 4 bases, with 12 bases remaining between them. The CDR3 is CSVDARSYGYTF. For the CDR3, the DNA is TGCAGCGTAGATGCACGCAGCTATGGCTACACCTTC.

This sequence joins TRBV19 and TRBJ1-5, with a possible D match to TRBD1 (5 bases). V gave up 3 bases and J gave up 3 bases, with 9 bases separating them. The length of the CDR3 is 14 residues. CDR1 and CDR2 from the germline V gene are LNHDA and SQIVND (reference sequence). CDR3 protein: CASSIGGPNQPQHF. CDR3 coding DNA: TGTGCCAGTAGTATTGGGGGACCCAATCAGCCCCAGCATTTT.

This rearrangement joins TRBV5-1 to TRBJ2-5, with a tentative D call TRBD2 (5 bases). CDR3 length equals 13 residues. V was clipped by 6 bases and J by 3 bases, with 12 bases between them. Germline V gives CDR1 SGHRS, CDR2 YFSETQ. Written as DNA, the CDR3 is TGCGCCAGCAACCTCGGACTCGAAGAGACCCAGTACTTC. It codes for CASNLGLEETQYF.

The chain recombines TRBV27 with TRBJ1-1; D remains ambiguous. Trimming took off 6 bases at V and 2 bases at J, with 13 bases between the two ends. Germline V gene sequence: CDR1 MNHEY, CDR2 SMNVEV (reference sequence). The CDR3 runs 14 residues. CDR3 DNA: TGTGCCAGCAGGGCCTTAGGTTATAACACTGAAGCTTTCTTT. Amino acids: CASRALGYNTEAFF.

This clonotype appeared once. V and J are TRBV12-3 or TRBV12-4 and TRBJ1-1; D not resolved. V was cut by 3 bases and J by 5 bases, with 10 bases left in between. The CDR3 runs 13 residues. For the CDR3, the DNA is TGTGCCAGCAGTTTGAAGGAATCGACTGAAGCTTTCTTT. It is translated as CASSLKESTEAFF.

J is TRBJ2-1 and V is TRBV2, with D perhaps given as TRBD1 or TRBD2 (5 bases each). CDR1 and CDR2 (germline): SNHLY, FYNNEI. The CDR3 sequence is 17 residues long. Deletions cut 5 bases from V and 0 bases from J, with 17 bases between. The chain's CDR3 is CASSYSEGKSSYNEQFF. In DNA form, the CDR3 reads TGTGCCAGCAGTTACAGCGAGGGGAAGAGCTCCTACAATGAGCAGTTCTTC.

This clonotype has only a few counts. The chain has TRBV6-1 and TRBJ2-1; 10 bases line up with TRBD1. Looked up from germline, CDR1 is MNHNS and CDR2 is SASEGT. The CDR3 length is 16 residues. V lost 1 base, J lost 7 bases, and 7 bases stayed unmatched. The CDR3 nucleotides read TGTGCCAGCAGTGAAGGACAGGGGGCGATTGGAAATGAGCAGTTCTTC. It encodes CASSEGQGAIGNEQFF.

This clonotype was counted between two and nine times. The chain uses TRBV4-1 and TRBJ1-4; D is unresolved. The length of the CDR3 is 13 residues. The germline V gene encodes CDR1 MGHRA and CDR2 YSYEKL. The ends were cut back, 4 bases at V and 6 bases at J, with 9 bases in the middle. CDR3 amino acids: CASSRRTDEKLFF. As DNA, the CDR3 is TGCGCCAGCAGCCGAAGGACGGATGAAAAACTGTTTTTT.

The chain combines TRBV2 with TRBJ2-7, with 7 positions matching TRBD1. J gave up 6 bases and V 3 bases, and 11 bases lay outside the gene matches. The CDR3 consists of 15 residues. The germline CDR1 and CDR2 sequences are SNHLY and FYNNEI. The CDR3 sequence: CASSDQGQFLGEQYF. The CDR3 DNA is TGTGCCAGCAGTGACCAGGGACAGTTCCTAGGCGAGCAGTACTTC.

The rearrangement uses TRBV5-1 and TRBJ1-5, with D perhaps TRBD1 (6 bases). CDR3 length: 12 residues. Germline V gene sequence: CDR1 SGHRS, CDR2 YFSETQ. The V end was cut by 3 bases, the J end by 10 bases, with 11 bases between. Here the CDR3 reads CASSWRTEPQHF. The CDR3 DNA reads as TGCGCCAGCAGCTGGAGGACAGAACCCCAGCATTTT.

The chain combines TRBV9 with TRBJ2-7; possibly TRBD2 for D (6 bases). Germline V gene sequence: CDR1 SGDLS, CDR2 YYNGEE. Trimming took off 5 bases at V and 0 bases at J, with 15 bases between the two ends. This CDR3 contains 15 residues. The CDR3 is CASSPRAGLSYEQYF. CDR3 sequence (DNA): TGTGCCAGCAGTCCTCGAGCGGGCCTCTCCTACGAGCAGTACTTC.

This rearrangement joins TRBV7-3 to TRBJ1-2, with a tentative D call TRBD1 (5 bases). Germline CDR1 is SGHTA and CDR2 is FQGTGA. V was clipped by 4 bases and J by 1 base, with 10 bases between them. This CDR3 has 14 residues. The CDR3 DNA reads as TGTGCCAGCAGCTCGACCGGGGGTAACTATGGCTACACCTTC. Protein product: CASSSTGGNYGYTF.

The chain combines TRBV5-1 with TRBJ1-1; D is undetermined. The V end was cut by 0 bases, the J end by 1 base, with 10 bases between. The CDR3 is 15 amino acids. Germline CDR1 reads SGHRS; CDR2 reads YFSETQ. In DNA form, the CDR3 reads TGCGCCAGCAGCTTGGGCCCTGGAGGGAACACTGAAGCTTTCTTT. It encodes CASSLGPGGNTEAFF.

The chain uses TRBV7-6 and TRBJ2-7; 11 bases fit TRBD1. Germline lookup yields CDR1 SGHVS and CDR2 FNYEAQ. The CDR3 consists of 15 residues. Trimming removed 5 bases from V and 6 bases from J; junction bases left unmatched: 9. The CDR3 region is CASSLSGTGGPEQYF. CDR3 coding DNA: TGTGCCAGCAGCCTTTCCGGGACAGGGGGGCCCGAGCAGTACTTC.

The chain is built from TRBV4-3 and TRBJ1-1; D uncertain. CDR1 is LGHNA and CDR2 is YSLEER in the germline V gene. The CDR3 is 13 residues long. V was trimmed by 0 bases and J by 7 bases, leaving 9 bases between them. The CDR3 DNA reads as TGCGCCAGCAGCCAAGAAACACGGAGTGAAGCTTTCTTT. Translated: CASSQETRSEAFF.

V usage is TRBV4-1 and J usage is TRBJ2-1, with D maybe TRBD1 (5 bases). Germline V lookup: CDR1 MGHRA, CDR2 YSYEKL. V was trimmed by 0 bases and J by 3 bases, leaving 18 bases between them. This CDR3 is 18 amino acids long. CDR3 sequence (DNA): TGCGCCAGCAGCCAAGAAGAATCAGCTGGGGCCTTCTACAATGAGCAGTTCTTC. This codes for CASSQEESAGAFYNEQFF.

This clonotype was counted between two and nine times. The chain joins TRBV20-1 to TRBJ2-7; the match to TRBD2 covers 12 bases. V was pared by 5 bases and J by 7 bases, with 6 bases of the junction left unmatched. This CDR3 spans 13 amino acids. Germline V gives CDR1 DFQATT, CDR2 SNEGSKA (reference sequence). CDR3 in DNA: TGCAGTGCTCCACTAGCGGGGGGAGGAGAGCAGTACTTC. Translating it yields CSAPLAGGGEQYF.

The chain employs TRBV20-1 and TRBJ2-1, with 7 bases aligning to TRBD1. Germline trimming cut 3 bases from V and 0 bases from J; bases unmatched to any gene: 8. Germline V gene lookup returns CDR1 DFQATT and CDR2 SNEGSKA (reference sequence). The CDR3 sequence is 16 residues long. CDR3 amino acids: CSARIGGPFSYNEQFF. DNA of the CDR3: TGCAGTGCTAGGATAGGGGGCCCCTTCTCCTACAATGAGCAGTTCTTC.